This T cell receptor (beta chain) appears in the sequencing data of a study of technical replicates of blood from several donors. Germline-derived CDR1 and CDR2 are SNHLY and FYNNEI. V gave up 3 bases and J gave up 4 bases; unmatched junction bases: 1. CDR3 length: 15 residues. Sequenced by immunoSEQ multiplex PCR; TCRdb stores in-frame clones only, minus some. The data contain roughly 81,000 clones, 80% to 90% of them singletons. The chain joins TRBV2 to TRBJ2-5; 14 bases fit TRBD2. Material for sequencing was PBMCs. The source is a human donor in good health. Some clones in this sample may be carry-over from other donors' samples. CDR3 DNA sequence: TGTGCCAGCAGTGAGACTAGCGGGGGGGGAGAGACCCAGTACTTC. It translates to CASSETSGGGETQYF. Complete variable domain (other parts from reference TRBV2 and TRBJ2-5): EPEVTQTPSHQVTQMGQEVILRCVPISNHLYFYWYRQILGQKVEFLVSFYNNEISEKSEIFDDQFSVERPDGSNFTLKIRSTKLEDSAMYFCASSETSGGGETQYFGPGTRLLVL.